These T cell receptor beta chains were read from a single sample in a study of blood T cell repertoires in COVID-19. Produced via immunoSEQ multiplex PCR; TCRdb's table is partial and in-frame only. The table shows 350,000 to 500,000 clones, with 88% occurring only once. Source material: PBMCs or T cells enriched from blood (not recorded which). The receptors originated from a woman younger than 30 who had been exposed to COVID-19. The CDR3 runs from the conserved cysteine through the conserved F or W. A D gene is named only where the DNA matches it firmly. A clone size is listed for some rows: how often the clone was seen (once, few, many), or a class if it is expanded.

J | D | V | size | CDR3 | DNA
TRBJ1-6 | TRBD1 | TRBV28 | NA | CASLEQGARNSPLHF | TGTGCCAGTCTTGAACAGGGGGCGCGTAATTCACCCCTCCACTTT
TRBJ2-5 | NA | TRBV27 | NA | CASSPGVERETQYF | TGTGCCAGCAGTCCAGGGGTTGAGAGAGAGACCCAGTACTTC
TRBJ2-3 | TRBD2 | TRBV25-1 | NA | CASSTGTSRDTQYF | TGTGCCAGCAGTACCGGGACTAGTAGAGATACGCAGTATTTT
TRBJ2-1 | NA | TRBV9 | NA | CASSHFIDEQFF | TGTGCCAGCAGCCACTTCATCGATGAGCAGTTCTTC
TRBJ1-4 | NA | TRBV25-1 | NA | CASSELVGGSEKLFF | TGTGCCAGCAGTGAATTGGTAGGGGGTTCTGAAAAACTGTTTTTT
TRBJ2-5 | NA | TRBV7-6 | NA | CASSLESTRDFQETQYF | TGTGCCAGCAGCTTAGAGTCAACCCGGGACTTTCAAGAGACCCAGTACTTC
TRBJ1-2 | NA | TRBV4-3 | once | CASSQEAGRNYGYTF | TGCGCCAGCAGCCAAGAGGCAGGGAGGAACTATGGCTACACCTTC
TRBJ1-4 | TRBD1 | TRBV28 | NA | CASSRSVGGRKLFF | TGTGCCAGCAGTCGAAGTGTAGGGGGCCGAAAACTGTTTTTT
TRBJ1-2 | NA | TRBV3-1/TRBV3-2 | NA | CASSPLYVSNYGYTF | TGTGCCAGCAGCCCCCTTTATGTCTCTAACTATGGCTACACCTTC
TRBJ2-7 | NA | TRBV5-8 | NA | CASSGWTFYEQYF | TGTGCCAGCAGCGGATGGACTTTCTACGAGCAGTACTTC
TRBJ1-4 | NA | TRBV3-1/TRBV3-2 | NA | CASSRQTGMGRTNEKLFF | TGTGCCAGCAGCCGACAGACAGGAATGGGACGCACTAATGAAAAACTGTTTTTT
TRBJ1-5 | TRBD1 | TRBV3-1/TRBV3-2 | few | CASSQNSPGQGQGPQHF | TGTGCCAGCAGCCAGAACAGCCCGGGACAGGGACAGGGGCCCCAGCATTTT
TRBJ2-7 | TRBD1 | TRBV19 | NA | CASSIAGQGFHEQYF | TGTGCCAGTAGTATAGCGGGACAGGGGTTCCACGAGCAGTACTTC
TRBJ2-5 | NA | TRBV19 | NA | CASSPNREETQYF | TGTGCCAGTAGTCCCAACAGGGAGGAGACCCAGTACTTC